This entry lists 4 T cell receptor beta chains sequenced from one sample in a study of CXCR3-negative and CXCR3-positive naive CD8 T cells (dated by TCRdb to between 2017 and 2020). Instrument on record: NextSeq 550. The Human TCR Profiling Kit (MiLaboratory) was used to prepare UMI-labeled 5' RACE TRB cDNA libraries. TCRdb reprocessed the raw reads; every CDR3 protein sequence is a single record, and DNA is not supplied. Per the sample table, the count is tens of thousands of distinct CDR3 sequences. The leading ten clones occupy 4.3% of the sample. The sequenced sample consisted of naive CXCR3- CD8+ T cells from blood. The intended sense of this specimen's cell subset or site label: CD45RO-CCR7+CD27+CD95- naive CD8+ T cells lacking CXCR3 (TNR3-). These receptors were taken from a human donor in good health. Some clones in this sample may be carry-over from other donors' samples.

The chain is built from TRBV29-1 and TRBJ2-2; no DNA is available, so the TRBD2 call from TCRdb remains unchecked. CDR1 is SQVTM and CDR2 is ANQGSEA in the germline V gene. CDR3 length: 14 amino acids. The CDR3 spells CSVEVEAGTGELFF.

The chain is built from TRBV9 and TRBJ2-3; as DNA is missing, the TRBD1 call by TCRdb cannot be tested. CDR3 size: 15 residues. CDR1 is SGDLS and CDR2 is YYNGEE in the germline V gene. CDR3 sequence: CASTTGDTGADTQYF.

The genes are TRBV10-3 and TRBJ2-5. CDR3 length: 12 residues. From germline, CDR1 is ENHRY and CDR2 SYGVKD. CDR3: CAISEAQETQYF.

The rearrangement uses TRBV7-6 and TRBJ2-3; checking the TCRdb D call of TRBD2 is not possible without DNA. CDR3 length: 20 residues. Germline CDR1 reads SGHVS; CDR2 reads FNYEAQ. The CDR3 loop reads CASSLAPYKTSGGSTDTQYF.